This T cell receptor (beta chain) was identified in a study of cytomegalovirus exposure and HLA in healthy donors. 60 Vbeta and 13 Jbeta primers were used in PCR. The data were produced by immunoSEQ multiplex PCR, yet TCRdb's version contains in-frame clones alone and is incomplete. The sample includes around 89,000 clones, around 85% of them seen just once. V was cut by 3 bases and J by 8 bases, with 19 bases left in between. This CDR3 contains 14 residues. Per germline, CDR1 SQVTM and CDR2 ANQGSEA. V is TRBV29-1 and J is TRBJ1-2; a possible D gene is TRBD1 (6 bases). The sequence was collected from a girl between 2 and 10 years old in good health and CMV-seropositive. Sequences were obtained from PBMCs. CDR3 residues: CSVDSGTNAWGYTF. DNA of the CDR3: TGCAGCGTTGACTCCGGGACAAATGCGTGGGGCTACACCTTC. Full variable domain (missing parts from reference TRBV29-1 and TRBJ1-2): SAVISQKPSRDICQRGTSLTIQCQVDSQVTMMFWYRQQPGQSLTLIATANQGSEATYESGFVIDKFPISRPNLTFSTLTVSNMSPEDSSIYLCSVDSGTNAWGYTFGSGTRLTVV.